This TCR beta chain originates from a study of blood T cell repertoires in COVID-19. The CDR3 has 15 amino acids. The V gene's germline CDR1 is SGHTS and CDR2 YDEGEE. Trimming took 1 base from V and 0 from J, leaving 10 bases between them. Sequencing used immunoSEQ multiplex PCR; TCRdb keeps in-frame clones, though not all of them. Of a few hundred thousand clones in the sample, around 83% were seen once. The chain couples TRBV5-8 to TRBJ1-2, with D tentatively TRBD1 (5 bases). Sequenced material: PBMCs or T cells enriched from blood (not recorded which). The origin of this receptor is a woman aged 45-60 years who had recovered from COVID-19. The CDR3 is CASSLIGVTNYGYTF. CDR3 bases: TGTGCCAGCAGCTTGATAGGGGTTACTAACTATGGCTACACCTTC.